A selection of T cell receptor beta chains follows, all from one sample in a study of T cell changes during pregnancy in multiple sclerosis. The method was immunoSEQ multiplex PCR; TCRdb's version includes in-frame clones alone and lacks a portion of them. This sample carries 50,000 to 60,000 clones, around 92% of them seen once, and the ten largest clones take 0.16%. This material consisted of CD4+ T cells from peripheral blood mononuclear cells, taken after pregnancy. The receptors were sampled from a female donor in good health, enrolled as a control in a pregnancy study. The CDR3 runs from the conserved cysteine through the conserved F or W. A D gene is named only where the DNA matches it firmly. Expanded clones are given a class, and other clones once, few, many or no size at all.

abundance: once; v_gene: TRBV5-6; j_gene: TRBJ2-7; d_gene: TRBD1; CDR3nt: TGTGCCAGCAGCTTGGAACGACAGGGAGTTTACGAGCAGTACTTC; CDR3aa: CASSLERQGVYEQYF
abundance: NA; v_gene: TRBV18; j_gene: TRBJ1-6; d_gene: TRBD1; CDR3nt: TGTGCCAGCTCACCGCTGACAGGGGGCGATTCACCCCTCCACTTT; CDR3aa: CASSPLTGGDSPLHF
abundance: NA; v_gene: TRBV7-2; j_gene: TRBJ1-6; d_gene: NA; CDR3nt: TGTGCCAGCAGCCCTGACAGGACCTCTGGTAATTCACCCCTCCACTTT; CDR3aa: CASSPDRTSGNSPLHF
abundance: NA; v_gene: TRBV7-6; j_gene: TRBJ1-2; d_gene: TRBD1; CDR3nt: TGTGCCAGCAGCTTAGGCACAGGGGGAAACGGCTACACCTTC; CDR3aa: CASSLGTGGNGYTF
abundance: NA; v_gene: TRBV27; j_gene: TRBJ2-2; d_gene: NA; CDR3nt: TGTGCCAGCTCGCCTCGGAGGGGGCGCACCGGGGAGCTGTTTTTT; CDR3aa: CASSPRRGRTGELFF
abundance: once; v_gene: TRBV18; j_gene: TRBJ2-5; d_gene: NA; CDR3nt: TGTGCCAGCTCCCCTCGATCAGCGGTGCTCCAAGAGACCCAGTACTTC; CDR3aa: CASSPRSAVLQETQYF
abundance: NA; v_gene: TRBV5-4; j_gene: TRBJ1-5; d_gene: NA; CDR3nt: TGTGCCAGCAGCTTGGGGGGCGGGGATCAGCCCCAGCATTTT; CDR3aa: CASSLGGGDQPQHF
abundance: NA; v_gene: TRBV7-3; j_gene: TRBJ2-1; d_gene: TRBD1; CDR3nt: TGTGCCAGCAGCTTACTGCCCACGCGGACGAGTTTGACAGGGGGGTCCTACAATGAGCAGTTCTTC; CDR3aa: CASSLLPTRTSLTGGSYNEQFF
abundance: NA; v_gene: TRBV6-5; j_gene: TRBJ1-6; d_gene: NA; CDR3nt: TGTGCCAGCAGTTCCCCCTTCGGCTCCTATAATTCACCCCTCCACTTT; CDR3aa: CASSSPFGSYNSPLHF
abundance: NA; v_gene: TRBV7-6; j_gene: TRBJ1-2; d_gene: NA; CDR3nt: TGTGCCAGCAGTTCCGGGATGAACTATGGCTACACCTTC; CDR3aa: CASSSGMNYGYTF
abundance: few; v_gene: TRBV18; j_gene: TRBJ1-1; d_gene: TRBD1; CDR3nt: TGTGCCAGCTCACCAGGACAGGGGAACACTGAAGCTTTCTTT; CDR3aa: CASSPGQGNTEAFF
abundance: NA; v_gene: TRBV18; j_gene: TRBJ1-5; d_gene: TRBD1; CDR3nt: TGTGCCAGCTCACACACAGGGGCAAATCAGCCCCAGCATTTT; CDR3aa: CASSHTGANQPQHF
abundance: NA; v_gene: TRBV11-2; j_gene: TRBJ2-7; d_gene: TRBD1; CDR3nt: TGTGCCAGCAGCCGGGGACAGGTGGGCTCCTACGAGCAGTACTTC; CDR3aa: CASSRGQVGSYEQYF
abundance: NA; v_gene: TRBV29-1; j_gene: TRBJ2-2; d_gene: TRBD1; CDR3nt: TGCAGCGTCAGGGGGACAGGCAACACCGGGGAGCTGTTTTTT; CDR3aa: CSVRGTGNTGELFF
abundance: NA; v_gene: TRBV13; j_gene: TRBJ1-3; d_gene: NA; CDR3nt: TGTGCCAGCAGGTTCCTCTCTGGAAACACCATATATTTT; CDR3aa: CASRFLSGNTIYF
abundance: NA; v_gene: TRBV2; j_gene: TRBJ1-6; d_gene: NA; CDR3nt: TGTGCCAGAGGGGCAGGGAATTCACCCCTCCACTTT; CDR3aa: CARGAGNSPLHF
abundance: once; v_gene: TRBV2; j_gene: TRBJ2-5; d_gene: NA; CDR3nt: TGTGCCAGCAGTGTACGGGGTACGGAGACCCAGTACTTC; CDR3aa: CASSVRGTETQYF
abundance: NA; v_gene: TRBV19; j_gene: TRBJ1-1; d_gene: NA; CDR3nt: TGTGCCAGTAGTAACGCAGGGGCAAGGGCTTTCTTT; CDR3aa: CASSNAGARAFF
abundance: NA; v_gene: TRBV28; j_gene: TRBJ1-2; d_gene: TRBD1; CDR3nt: TGTGCCAGCAGTCCGAGGACAGGAGCCGGGTATGGCTACACCTTC; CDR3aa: CASSPRTGAGYGYTF
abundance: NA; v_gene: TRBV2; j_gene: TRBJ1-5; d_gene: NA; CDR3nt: TGTGCCAGCAGTCTACAGGCCAAGGGCCAGCCCCAGCATTTT; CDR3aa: CASSLQAKGQPQHF
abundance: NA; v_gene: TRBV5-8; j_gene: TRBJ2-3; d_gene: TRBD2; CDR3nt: TGTGCCAGCAGCTTGTCGACTACTAGCGGGGTGACAGATACGCAGTATTTT; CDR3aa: CASSLSTTSGVTDTQYF
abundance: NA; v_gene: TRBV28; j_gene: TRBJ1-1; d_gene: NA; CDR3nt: TGTGCCAGCAGTTTAATAGGAGGGTGGGGCACTGAAGCTTTCTTT; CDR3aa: CASSLIGGWGTEAFF
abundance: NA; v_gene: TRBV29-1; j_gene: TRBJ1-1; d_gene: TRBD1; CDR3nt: TGCAGCGTTGAAGGCGACAGACCAGGGGGCACTGAAGCTTTCTTT; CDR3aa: CSVEGDRPGGTEAFF
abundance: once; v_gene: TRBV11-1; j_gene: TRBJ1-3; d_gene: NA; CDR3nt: TGTGCCAGCAGCCTATTCCGGTCGGGAAACACCATATATTTT; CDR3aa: CASSLFRSGNTIYF
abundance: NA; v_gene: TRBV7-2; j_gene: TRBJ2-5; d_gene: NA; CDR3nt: TGTGCCAGCAGCTTAAATATGCGGCAGAACCAAGAGACCCAGTACTTC; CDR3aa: CASSLNMRQNQETQYF
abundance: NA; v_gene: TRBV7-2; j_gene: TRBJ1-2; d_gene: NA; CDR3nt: TGTGCCAGCAGCTTAGGCAGGGCTGCTAACTATGGCTACACCTTC; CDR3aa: CASSLGRAANYGYTF
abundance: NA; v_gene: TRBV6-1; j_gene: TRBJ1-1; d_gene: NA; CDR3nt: TGTGCCAGCTCTAACGCTGAAGCTTTCTTT; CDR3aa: CASSNAEAFF
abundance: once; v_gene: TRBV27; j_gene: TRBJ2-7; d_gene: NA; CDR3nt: TGTGCCAGCAGTTTCCTGAGACAGACCTACGAGCAGTACTTC; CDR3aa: CASSFLRQTYEQYF
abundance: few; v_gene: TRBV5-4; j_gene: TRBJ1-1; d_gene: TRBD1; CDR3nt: TGTGCCAGCAGCCAATCTCCAACGACAGGGGTCGCTGAAGCTTTCTTT; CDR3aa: CASSQSPTTGVAEAFF
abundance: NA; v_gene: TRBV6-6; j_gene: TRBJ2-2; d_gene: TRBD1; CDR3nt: TGTGCCTCCAGGGATCAGGGGGCCCGAAACACCGGGGAGCTGTTTTTT; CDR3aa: CASRDQGARNTGELFF
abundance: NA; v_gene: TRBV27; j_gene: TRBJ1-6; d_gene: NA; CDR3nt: TGTGCCAGCAGTTTCCGAGTAGGGGTAGATTCACCCCTCCACTTT; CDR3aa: CASSFRVGVDSPLHF
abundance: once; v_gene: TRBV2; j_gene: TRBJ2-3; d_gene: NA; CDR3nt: TGTGCCAGCAGACTCCGGGACACCTACACAGATACGCAGTATTTT; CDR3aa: CASRLRDTYTDTQYF
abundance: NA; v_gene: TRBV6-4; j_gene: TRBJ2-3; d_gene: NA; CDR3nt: TGTGCCAGCAGCCACCCTCGGACAGCCCCTACGCAGTATTTT; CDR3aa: CASSHPRTAPTQYF
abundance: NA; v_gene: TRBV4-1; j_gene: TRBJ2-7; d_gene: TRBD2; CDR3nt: TGCGCCAGCAGCCAGCGGGCAGCGGGGGGGTCCTCCTACGAGCAGTACTTC; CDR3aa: CASSQRAAGGSSYEQYF
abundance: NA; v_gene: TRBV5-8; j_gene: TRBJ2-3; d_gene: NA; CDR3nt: TGTGCCAGCAGCTTGGGCGGTAGCACAGATACGCAGTATTTT; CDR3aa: CASSLGGSTDTQYF
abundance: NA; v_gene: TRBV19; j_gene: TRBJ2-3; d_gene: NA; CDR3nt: TGTGCCAGTAGTATAACCGGCAGGGCTCTAGATACGCAGTATTTT; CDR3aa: CASSITGRALDTQYF
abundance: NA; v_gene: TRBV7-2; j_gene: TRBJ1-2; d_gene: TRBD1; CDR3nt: TGTGCCAGCAGCTCGACGACGGGGACAGCTAACTATGGCTACACCTTC; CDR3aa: CASSSTTGTANYGYTF
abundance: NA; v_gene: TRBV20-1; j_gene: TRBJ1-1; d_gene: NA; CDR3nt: TGCAGTGCCTCCCTATACACTGAAGCTTTCTTT; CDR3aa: CSASLYTEAFF
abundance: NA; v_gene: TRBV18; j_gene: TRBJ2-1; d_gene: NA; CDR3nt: TGTGCCAGCTCCCCCACGAGGGAGCACAATGAGCAGTTCTTC; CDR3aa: CASSPTREHNEQFF
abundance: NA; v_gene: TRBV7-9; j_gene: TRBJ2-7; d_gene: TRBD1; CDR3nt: TGTGCCAGCAGCTTAGGCACAGGGGGCCCTTACGAGCAGTACTTC; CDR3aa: CASSLGTGGPYEQYF
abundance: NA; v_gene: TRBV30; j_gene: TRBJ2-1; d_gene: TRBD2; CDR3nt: TGTGCCTGGAGCCGATCCACTAGCGGGGGGCGAGGGGAGCAGTTCTTC; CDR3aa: CAWSRSTSGGRGEQFF
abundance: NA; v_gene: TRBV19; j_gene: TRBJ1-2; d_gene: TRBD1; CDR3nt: TGTGCCAGTAGTATCCCCGGGACAGCCAACTATGGCTACACCTTC; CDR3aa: CASSIPGTANYGYTF
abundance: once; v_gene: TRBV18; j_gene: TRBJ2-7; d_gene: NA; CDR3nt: TGTGCCAGCTCACCAGGACAGTTTTTTACCTACGAGCAGTACTTC; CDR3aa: CASSPGQFFTYEQYF
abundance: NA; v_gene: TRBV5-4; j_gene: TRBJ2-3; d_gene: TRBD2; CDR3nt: TGTGCCAGCAGCTTAGCGGGGGGGAGCACAGATACGCAGTATTTT; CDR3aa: CASSLAGGSTDTQYF
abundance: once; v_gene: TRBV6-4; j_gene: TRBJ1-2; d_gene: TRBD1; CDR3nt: TGTGCCAGCAGTGATTCCGGGACAGGGGTCTATGGCTACACCTTC; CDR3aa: CASSDSGTGVYGYTF
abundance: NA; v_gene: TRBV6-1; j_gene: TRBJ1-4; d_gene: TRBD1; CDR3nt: TGTGCCAGCAGGGAGACAGGGTTTAATGAAAAACTGTTTTTT; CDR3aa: CASRETGFNEKLFF